The next 21 T cell receptor beta chains were all read from a single sample in a study of T-cell reconstitution after alpha-beta-depleted transplantation in children (dated by TCRdb to the mid-2010s). This sample's treatment or condition label indicates: allogeneic hematopoietic cell transplantation with graft depleted of TCRalphabeta T cells and CD19 B cells. Library prep was done by PCR. This sample was sequenced with an Illumina HiSeq 2500. TCR library preparation used molecular barcoding, with unique molecular identifiers applied to normalize quantification of the TCRbeta repertoire. TCRdb reprocessing: public reads trimmed at Q25 with fastp, clones called with MiXCR, in-frame beta chains kept. One record per CDR3 amino acid sequence lists the most common genes and DNA. The sample table lists 490,000 or so distinct CDR3 sequences, over 9.5% of them with a count of one. The ten most abundant clones make up roughly 2.1% of the sample.

Sequencing was performed on PBMCs, taken before TCRalphabeta/CD19-depleted stem cell transplant. The source of these receptors is a child aged 2-15 years with inherited bone marrow failure, due to receive a stem cell transplant.

This clonotype was observed at least ten times. The chain uses TRBV12-3 or TRBV12-4 and TRBJ2-2; D is tentatively TRBD1 or TRBD2 (6 bases each). Trimming pared 0 bases from V and 5 bases from J, leaving 10 bases between. The CDR3 totals 15 residues. DNA of the CDR3: TGTGCCAGCAGTTTAGCGGGGGGCGTTACCGGGGAGCTGTTTTTT. The encoded protein is CASSLAGGVTGELFF.

This clonotype was counted between two and nine times. The rearrangement links TRBV7-2 to TRBJ2-4; D ambiguous. The V gene lost 6 bases and the J gene lost 3 bases, with 9 bases spanning the gap. Per the germline V gene, CDR1 is SGHTA and CDR2 is FQGNSA. The CDR3 extends over 13 amino acids. CDR3 coding DNA: TGTGCCAGCAGTTCCCACCGCAAAAACATTCAGTACTTC. Translating it yields CASSSHRKNIQYF.

This clonotype has only a few counts. The chain carries TRBV29-1 and TRBJ2-1, with no clear D. The CDR3 is 13 residues long. Trimming took off 6 bases at V and 2 bases at J, with 11 bases between the two ends. The germline V gene has CDR1 SQVTM and CDR2 ANQGSEA. This CDR3 reads CSVTDPTYNEQFF. DNA for the CDR3: TGCAGCGTCACGGACCCTACCTACAATGAGCAGTTCTTC.

In nucleotides, the CDR3 is TGTGCCAGCAGCTACTACGGAAGCGGGAGTAGCCACGAGCAGTACTTC. It yields the protein CASSYYGSGSSHEQYF. The V and J genes are TRBV7-2 and TRBJ2-7, with 8 bases identical to TRBD2. This CDR3 contains 16 residues. In germline, CDR1 is SGHTA, CDR2 FQGNSA. With 4 bases clipped from V and 5 bases from J, the junction kept 13 bases outside the gene matches.

This clonotype was observed at least ten times. This chain joins TRBV6-5 and TRBJ2-1; no firm D call. Trimming removed 0 bases from V and 0 bases from J, with 6 bases in between. The germline V gene has CDR1 MNHEY and CDR2 SVGAGI. The CDR3 has 15 residues. CDR3 DNA: TGTGCCAGCAGTTACTCCCCCGGCTCCTACAATGAGCAGTTCTTC. Amino acid sequence: CASSYSPGSYNEQFF.

DNA for the CDR3: TGTGCCAGCAGTGATTTTACAGGGGGTAATGGCTACACCTTC. It translates to CASSDFTGGNGYTF. This chain connects TRBV25-1 to TRBJ1-2; TRBD1 aligns across 8 bases. The J segment lost 6 bases and the V segment lost 3 bases, leaving 6 bases of the junction unmatched. The CDR3 is 14 residues long. Germline values: CDR1 MGHDK, CDR2 SYGVNS.

This clonotype was seen repeatedly, ten times or more. This chain uses TRBV12-3 or TRBV12-4 with TRBJ2-7, with D maybe TRBD2 (6 bases). V lost 3 bases, J lost 0 bases, and 12 bases lay in between. The CDR3 is 15 residues long. The DNA for the CDR3 is TGTGCCAGCAGTTTTGCGGGGAAGAGCTCCTACGAGCAGTACTTC. Translating gives CASSFAGKSSYEQYF.

This clonotype has ten or more counts. The chain couples TRBV30 to TRBJ2-7, with 8 bases fitting TRBD2. The CDR3 contains 13 residues. With V trimmed by 5 bases and J by 2 bases, 5 bases remained unmatched. CDR1 GTSNPN and CDR2 SVGIG come from the germline V gene (reference sequence). The CDR3 DNA is TGTGCCTGGGGCAGCGGGAGCGCCTACGAGCAGTACTTC. Its protein is CAWGSGSAYEQYF.

This clonotype has a handful of counts. The CDR3 nucleotides read TGCAGCGTTGGGACTAGCGGGAGGGCCGCCAGCACAGATACGCAGTATTTT. The encoded protein is CSVGTSGRAASTDTQYF. V and J are TRBV29-1 and TRBJ2-3; 15 nucleotides line up with TRBD2. Per the germline V gene, CDR1 is SQVTM and CDR2 is ANQGSEA. CDR3 size: 17 residues. The J segment lost 0 bases and the V segment lost 4 bases, leaving 5 bases of the junction unmatched.

This clonotype has more than one count but fewer than ten. The V call is TRBV9, the J call TRBJ2-1; D remains unclear. The CDR3 is 13 amino acids. Germline loops: CDR1 SGDLS, CDR2 YYNGEE. V lost 0 bases, J lost 6 bases, and 7 bases lay in between. The CDR3 DNA follows: TGTGCCAGCAGCGTAGCAGGATCCAATGAGCAGTTCTTC. Its translation is CASSVAGSNEQFF. Drawing the rest from reference TRBV9 and TRBJ2-1, the complete variable domain is DSGVTQTPKHLITATGQRVTLRCSPRSGDLSVYWYQQSLDQGLQFLIQYYNGEERAKGNILERFSAQQFPDLHSELNLSSLELGDSALYFCASSVAGSNEQFFGPGTRLTVL.

This clonotype has at least ten counts. V is TRBV5-1 and J is TRBJ2-7, with a possible D match to TRBD2 (6 bases). The V gene lost 4 bases and the J gene lost 3 bases, with 14 bases spanning the gap. This CDR3 has 14 amino acids. In germline, CDR1 is SGHRS, CDR2 YFSETQ. The CDR3 sequence is CASSDPSVYYEQYF. In nucleotides, the CDR3 is TGCGCCAGCAGCGACCCTAGCGTATACTACGAGCAGTACTTC. The whole variable domain, remainder taken from reference TRBV5-1 and TRBJ2-7, is KAGVTQTPRYLIKTRGQQVTLSCSPISGHRSVSWYQQTPGQGLQFLFEYFSETQRNKGNFPGRFSGRQFSNSRSEMNVSTLELGDSALYLCASSDPSVYYEQYFGPGTRLTVT.

The sample holds many counts of this clonotype. This chain connects TRBV9 to TRBJ2-3; D remains ambiguous. The CDR3 length is 14 residues. Germline CDR1 SGDLS, CDR2 YYNGEE. Trimming left V 0 bases short and J 5 bases short, with 10 bases between. Written as DNA, the CDR3 is TGTGCCAGCAGCGTAGTACGGGTTGGAGATACGCAGTATTTT. It specifies CASSVVRVGDTQYF.

In this sample, this clonotype turned up many times. The rearrangement uses TRBV7-9 and TRBJ2-5, with TRBD1 matching over 9 bases. CDR1 is SEHNR, CDR2 FQNEAQ, per germline (reference sequence). V was pared by 4 bases and J by 4 bases, with 4 bases of the junction left unmatched. The CDR3 extends over 14 amino acids. The DNA of the CDR3 is TGTGCCAGCAGCTACGGACAGGGGAGAGAGACCCAGTACTTC. The encoded protein is CASSYGQGRETQYF.

A few counts support this clonotype. As DNA, the CDR3 is TGTGCCAGTACCTCGACCCCATGGTTTCGTGAGACCCAGTACTTC. Translated, it gives CASTSTPWFRETQYF. The chain employs TRBV19 and TRBJ2-5; D is unresolved. Trimming pared 7 bases from V and 5 bases from J, leaving 20 bases between. Germline lookup yields CDR1 LNHDA and CDR2 SQIVND (reference sequence). CDR3 length: 15 residues.

This clonotype was observed at least ten times. The CDR3 loop is CASSQVANTGELFF. The CDR3 DNA reads TGTGCCAGCAGCCAAGTAGCGAACACCGGGGAGCTGTTTTTT. V is TRBV14 and J is TRBJ2-2; D gene unclear. This CDR3 has 14 residues. V lost 1 base, J lost 0 bases, and 3 bases lay in between. Germline loops: CDR1 SGHDN, CDR2 FVKESK.

This clonotype has ten or more counts. The rearrangement links TRBV30 to TRBJ1-1, with D unresolved. The germline CDR1 and CDR2 sequences are GTSNPN and SVGIG (reference sequence). This CDR3 spans 10 amino acids. The V gene lost 0 bases and the J gene lost 8 bases, with 4 bases spanning the gap. The CDR3 sequence: CAWSVLEAFF. The CDR3 DNA sequence: TGTGCCTGGAGTGTTTTAGAAGCTTTCTTT.

This clonotype was counted many times. The rearrangement uses TRBV4-3 and TRBJ2-7; a weak D match, TRBD2 (6 bases). Germline V lookup: CDR1 LGHNA, CDR2 YSLEER. CDR3 length: 17 residues. V was clipped by 0 bases and J by 2 bases, with 17 bases between them. The CDR3, as DNA: TGCGCCAGCAGCCAAGACTCGGGATCTAGCGTAGCCTACGAGCAGTACTTC. Protein sequence: CASSQDSGSSVAYEQYF.

This clonotype showed up many times. V is TRBV4-3 and J is TRBJ1-4; possible D gene TRBD1, 5 bases. The CDR3 sequence is 16 residues long. Germline CDR1 reads LGHNA; CDR2 reads YSLEER. Trimming stripped 4 bases from V and 6 bases from J, with 18 bases between. The CDR3 here is CASSPTAGGVYEKLFF. The CDR3 DNA reads TGCGCCAGCAGCCCTACGGCGGGGGGGGTGTATGAAAAACTGTTTTTT.

This clonotype was recorded at least ten times. The genes are TRBV20-1 and TRBJ2-7, with 10 bases matching TRBD2. Germline V gene sequence: CDR1 DFQATT, CDR2 SNEGSKA (reference sequence). This CDR3 has 13 amino acids. The CDR3 nucleotides are TGCAGCGCCCATCATAGCGGGAGGCCCGAGCAGTACTTC. Its translation is CSAHHSGRPEQYF.

In its sample, this clonotype was seen many times. The V gene is TRBV6-5, the J gene TRBJ1-2, with D uncertain. Germline-derived CDR1 and CDR2 are MNHEY and SVGAGI. The CDR3 has 18 amino acids. The germline V and J ends were trimmed by 6 bases and 0 bases, with 23 bases remaining between them. The CDR3 bases are TGTGCCAGCAGCCCCAATTGGAGTTTACTCACAGCTAACTATGGCTACACCTTC. Protein sequence: CASSPNWSLLTANYGYTF.

A word on this clonotype: It may be a read error: a sequence one base away is much more abundant. J is TRBJ2-1 and V is TRBV5-1; D gene ambiguous. Germline V gene lookup returns CDR1 SGHRS and CDR2 YFSETQ. This CDR3 has 15 residues. The ends were cut back, 3 bases at V and 8 bases at J, with 18 bases in the middle. The CDR3 region is CASSSPLPSTDEQFF. CDR3 coding DNA: TGCGCCAGCAGCTCACCTTTACCTTCCACGGATGAGCAGTTCTTC.